The 5 T cell receptor beta chains in this list originate from one sample, sequenced in a study of PD-L1 blockade in urothelial cancer. Time point here: pretreatment peripheral blood. Sequencing was performed with immunoSEQ multiplex PCR; in TCRdb, only in-frame clones are kept and a portion is missing. The sample gives tens of thousands of clones, approximately 81% of which show up once; 4% is in the top ten. The sample consisted of PBMCs, taken around atezolizumab (anti-PD-L1) treatment. The receptor source for this set is a man between 65 and 79 years old with urothelial cancer.

V is TRBV7-9 and J is TRBJ1-4; D gene unclear. Trimming took off 6 bases at V and 7 bases at J, with 18 bases between the two ends. The V gene's germline CDR1 is SEHNR and CDR2 FQNEAQ (reference sequence). CDR3 length: 15 amino acids. CDR3 sequence reads: CASSSIREGSEKLFF. Here the CDR3 DNA reads TGTGCCAGCAGTTCCATACGAGAGGGATCTGAAAAACTGTTTTTT.

J is TRBJ2-1 and V is TRBV19; 14 nucleotides line up with TRBD2. Per germline, CDR1 LNHDA and CDR2 SQIVND (reference sequence). The CDR3 consists of 15 residues. V lost 5 bases, J lost 9 bases, and 6 bases stayed unmatched. The CDR3 DNA reads as TGTGCCAGTAGTCAGACTAGCGGGAGGGGGGGTGAGCAGTTCTTC. This gives the protein CASSQTSGRGGEQFF.

The chain combines TRBV27 with TRBJ2-1; no definite D call. The V and J ends lost 3 bases and 10 bases respectively, with 10 bases between them. This CDR3 contains 12 residues. Germline assignment: CDR1 MNHEY and CDR2 SMNVEV (reference sequence). CDR3 amino acids: CASSFSRSEQFF. The CDR3 DNA sequence: TGTGCCAGCAGTTTCTCACGGTCGGAGCAGTTCTTC.

J is TRBJ2-7 and V is TRBV10-1; weak D call: TRBD1 (5 bases). The CDR3 consists of 16 residues. In germline, CDR1 is WNHNN, CDR2 SYGVQD (reference sequence). Trimming removed 4 bases at V and 2 bases at J, with 18 bases between. The CDR3 region is CASSAPQGKGPYEQYF. The CDR3 bases are TGCGCCAGCAGTGCACCCCAGGGTAAGGGGCCCTACGAGCAGTACTTC.

This clone has only one observation. The V call is TRBV4-1, the J call TRBJ1-2; a possible D gene is TRBD1 (6 bases). With 4 bases removed from V and 0 bases from J, the gap between germline ends came to 15 bases. The CDR3 sequence is 16 residues long. Germline V CDR1 and CDR2: MGHRA, YSYEKL. CDR3 DNA: TGCGCCAGCAGCCGATTATGGACAGAGACTAACTATGGCTACACCTTC. Residues: CASSRLWTETNYGYTF.